This T cell receptor (beta chain) was recorded in a study of blood T cell dynamics during melanoma immunotherapy. Study-level background: Metastatic melanoma patients received first-line pembrolizumab or nivolumab plus ipilimumab.

V was trimmed by 3 bases and J by 0 bases, leaving 9 bases between them. CDR1 and CDR2 (germline): MNHNS, SASEGT. CDR3 length: 14 residues. TCRdb keeps only in-frame clones here, not all; method: immunoSEQ multiplex PCR. Altogether about 4,800 clones are present, 75% to 90% being singletons, with the ten largest covering 30% to 35%. Time point denoted: pre-treatment baseline. The sample in question was blood, obtained from a patient treated with checkpoint blockade. This rearrangement joins TRBV6-1 to TRBJ2-7; a weak D match, TRBD1 (6 bases). The receptor was isolated from a human donor with melanoma. CDR3 residues: CASSDRDTSYEQYF. For the CDR3, the DNA is TGTGCCAGCAGTGACAGGGACACCTCCTACGAGCAGTACTTC.